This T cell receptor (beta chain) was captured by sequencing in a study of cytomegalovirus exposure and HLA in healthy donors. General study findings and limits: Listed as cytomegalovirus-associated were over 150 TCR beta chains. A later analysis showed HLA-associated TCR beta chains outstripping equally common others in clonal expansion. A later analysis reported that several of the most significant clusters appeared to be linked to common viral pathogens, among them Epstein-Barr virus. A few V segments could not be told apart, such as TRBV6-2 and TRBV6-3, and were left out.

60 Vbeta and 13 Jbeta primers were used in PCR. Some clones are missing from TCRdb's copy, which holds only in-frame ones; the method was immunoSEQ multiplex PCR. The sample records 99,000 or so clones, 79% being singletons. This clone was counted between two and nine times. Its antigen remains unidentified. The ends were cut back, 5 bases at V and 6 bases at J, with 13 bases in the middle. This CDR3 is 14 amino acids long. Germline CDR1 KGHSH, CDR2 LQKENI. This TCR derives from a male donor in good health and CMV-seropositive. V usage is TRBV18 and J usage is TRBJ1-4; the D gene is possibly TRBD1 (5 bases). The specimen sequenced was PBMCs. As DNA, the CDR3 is TGTGCCAGCTCAAGACAGCTAGAGGATGAAAAACTGTTTTTT. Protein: CASSRQLEDEKLFF. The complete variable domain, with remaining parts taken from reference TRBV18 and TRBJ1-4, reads NAGVMQNPRHLVRRRGQEARLRCSPMKGHSHVYWYRQLPEEGLKFMVYLQKENIIDESGMPKERFSAEFPKEGPSILRIQQVVRGDSAAYFCASSRQLEDEKLFFGSGTQLSVL.